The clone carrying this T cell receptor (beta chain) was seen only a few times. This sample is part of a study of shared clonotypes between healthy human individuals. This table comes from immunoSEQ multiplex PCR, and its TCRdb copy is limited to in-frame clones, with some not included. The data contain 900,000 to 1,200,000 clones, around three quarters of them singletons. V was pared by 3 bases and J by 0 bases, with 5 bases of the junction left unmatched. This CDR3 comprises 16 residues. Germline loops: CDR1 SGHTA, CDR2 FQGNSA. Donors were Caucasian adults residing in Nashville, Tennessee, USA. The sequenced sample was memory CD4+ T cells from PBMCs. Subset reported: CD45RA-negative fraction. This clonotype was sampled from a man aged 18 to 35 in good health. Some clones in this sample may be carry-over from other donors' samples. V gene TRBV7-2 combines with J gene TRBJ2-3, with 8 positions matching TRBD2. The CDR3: CASSFRERGSTDTQYF. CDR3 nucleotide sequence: TGTGCCAGCAGCTTCAGAGAGCGGGGGAGCACAGATACGCAGTATTTT.